This T cell receptor beta chain was recorded in a study of CD8 T cells in Susac syndrome. Reverse transcription of roughly 0.5 to 1 ug RNA was carried out with random hexamers. TCRdb ran MiXCR on the immunoSEQ multiplex PCR reads and lists one entry per CDR3 protein. This sample has more than 95,000 distinct CDR3 sequences, with roughly 93% found just once. The length of the CDR3 is 12 residues. Trimming shortened V by 5 bases and J by 3 bases, and 4 bases separated the two germline ends. The germline CDR1 and CDR2 sequences are MGHRA and YSYEKL. This clonotype was obtained from a human donor with multiple sclerosis. The sequencing input was CD8+ T cells from PBMCs. The V call is TRBV4-1, the J call TRBJ2-2; unclear D gene. The CDR3 DNA is TGCGCCAGCAGCAATTACACCGGGGAGCTGTTTTTT. Translated, it gives CASSNYTGELFF.